Described below is a single TCR beta chain sequence and its context. The data stem from a study of high-grade serous ovarian cancer treatment subgroups. Method: immunoSEQ multiplex PCR; TCRdb's copy keeps in-frame clones and lacks some. This table has 4,500 or so clones, approximately 85% appearing once. Tumor tissue was taken before any definitive surgery or chemotherapy was given. This receptor was taken from a human donor with high-grade serous ovarian cancer. Material for sequencing was tumor tissue.

The CDR3 reads CASLGPYEQYF. The CDR3, as DNA: TGTGCAAGTCTCGGACCATACGAGCAGTACTTC. The chain couples TRBV12-2 to TRBJ2-7. TRBV12-2 is a pseudogene. This CDR3 has 11 residues.